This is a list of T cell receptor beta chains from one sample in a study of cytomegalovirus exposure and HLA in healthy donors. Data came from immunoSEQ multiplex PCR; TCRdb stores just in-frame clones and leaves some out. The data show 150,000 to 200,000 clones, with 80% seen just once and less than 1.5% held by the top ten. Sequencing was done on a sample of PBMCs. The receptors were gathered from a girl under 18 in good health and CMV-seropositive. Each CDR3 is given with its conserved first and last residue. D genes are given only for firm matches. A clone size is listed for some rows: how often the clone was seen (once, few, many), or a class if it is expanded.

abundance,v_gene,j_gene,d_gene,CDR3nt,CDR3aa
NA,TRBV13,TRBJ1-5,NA,TGTGCCAGCAGCTTAGCCACGGCGGGGCCCCAGCATTTT,CASSLATAGPQHF
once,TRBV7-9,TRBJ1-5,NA,TGTGCCAGCAGCTTCAGCTCCGGGAATCAGCCCCAGCATTTT,CASSFSSGNQPQHF
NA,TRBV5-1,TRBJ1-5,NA,TGCGCCAGCAGCTTGCGAAAGGGAGTTTTGAATCAGCCCCAGCATTTT,CASSLRKGVLNQPQHF
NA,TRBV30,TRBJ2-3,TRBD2,TGTGCCTGGAACTGGGGGACTAGCGGGAGGAATACGCAGTATTTT,CAWNWGTSGRNTQYF
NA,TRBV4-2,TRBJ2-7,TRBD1,TGTGCCAGCAGCCAAGATTCGACGCGGGACAGGGGGCGCGAGCAGTACTTC,CASSQDSTRDRGREQYF
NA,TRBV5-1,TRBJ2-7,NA,TGCGCCAGCAGCTTGGAACCCGGGATGTACGAGCAGTACTTC,CASSLEPGMYEQYF
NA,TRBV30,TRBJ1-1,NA,TGTGCCTGGAGTGTACTGGCCAGCGGGGAGACAAAAGCTTTCTTT,CAWSVLASGETKAFF
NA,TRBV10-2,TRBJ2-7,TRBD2,TGCGCCAGCACTACCGGGGGGGGAGGGATGTACGAGCAGTACTTC,CASTTGGGGMYEQYF
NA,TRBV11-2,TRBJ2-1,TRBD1,TGTGCCAGCAGAACCCCGGGACAGGTTTTCAATGAGCAGTTCTTC,CASRTPGQVFNEQFF
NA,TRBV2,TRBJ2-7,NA,TGTGCCAGCAGGTGGCGGTCCGAATACGAGCAGTACTTC,CASRWRSEYEQYF
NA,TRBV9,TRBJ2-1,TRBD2,TGTGCCAGCAGCGTAGCGGGAGGGATAGACAATGAGCAGTTCTTC,CASSVAGGIDNEQFF
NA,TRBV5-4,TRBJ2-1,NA,TGTGCCAGCAGCCCTTGGGGAGGTTCGAATGAGCAGTTCTTC,CASSPWGGSNEQFF
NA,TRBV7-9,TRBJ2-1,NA,TGTGCCAGCAGCGATCGCCAGGGGGGCTCCTACAATGAGCAGTTCTTC,CASSDRQGGSYNEQFF
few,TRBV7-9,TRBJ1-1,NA,TGTGCCAGCAGCTCGACAGGAGTGAACACTGAAGCTTTCTTT,CASSSTGVNTEAFF
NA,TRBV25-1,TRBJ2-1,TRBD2,TGTGCCAGCAGTGAGACTAGCGGGAGGTACAATGAGCAGTTCTTC,CASSETSGRYNEQFF
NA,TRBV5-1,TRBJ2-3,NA,TGCGCCAGCAGCTTGGTCCCGGGAACTAGCATCCCAGATACGCAGTATTTT,CASSLVPGTSIPDTQYF
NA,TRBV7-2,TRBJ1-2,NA,TGTGCCAGCAGCTTATCCCGCCAGGCGTATGGCTACACCTTC,CASSLSRQAYGYTF
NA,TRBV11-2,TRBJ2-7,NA,TGTGCCAGCAGCTTAGTTTGGGACTCCTCGGAGCAGTACTTC,CASSLVWDSSEQYF
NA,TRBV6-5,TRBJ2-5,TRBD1,TGTGCCAGCAGTTACTCCCCGGGACAGGGGAAAGAGACCCAGTACTTC,CASSYSPGQGKETQYF
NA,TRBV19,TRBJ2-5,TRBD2,TGTGCCAGTAGTCTGCGGGAGAGCATGCCGGAGACCCAGTACTTC,CASSLRESMPETQYF
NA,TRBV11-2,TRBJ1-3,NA,TGTGCCAGCAGCTCAACATTCGGAAACACCATATATTTT,CASSSTFGNTIYF
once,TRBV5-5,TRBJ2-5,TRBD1,TGTGCCAGCACCCGCCGACAGGGCGGGGAGACCCAGTACTTC,CASTRRQGGETQYF
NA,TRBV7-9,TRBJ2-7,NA,TGTGCCAGCAGCCCATGGACAGACACCTACGAGCAGTACTTC,CASSPWTDTYEQYF
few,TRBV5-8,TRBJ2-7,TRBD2,TGTGCCAGCAGCTTATCTCTAGCGGGAGGGGCATACGAGCAGTACTTC,CASSLSLAGGAYEQYF
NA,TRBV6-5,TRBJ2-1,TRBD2,TGTGCCAGCAGTTACCGGCTAGCGGGGACAATTGAGCAGTTCTTC,CASSYRLAGTIEQFF
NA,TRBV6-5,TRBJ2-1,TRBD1,TGTGCCAGCAGCGGACAGGGTTTGGACAATGAGCAGTTCTTC,CASSGQGLDNEQFF
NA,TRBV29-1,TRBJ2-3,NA,TGCAGCGTGCCACGACGGGGGGATACGCAGTATTTT,CSVPRRGDTQYF
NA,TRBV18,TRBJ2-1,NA,TGTGCCAGCTCACCACCCCAGATCCGTTTCAATGAGCAGTTCTTC,CASSPPQIRFNEQFF
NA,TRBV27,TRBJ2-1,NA,TGTGCCAGCACCCACAGGAACTCCAATGAGCAGTTCTTC,CASTHRNSNEQFF
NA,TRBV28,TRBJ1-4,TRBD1,TGTGCCAGCAGACCTGGACAGGGGGCTTGGGAAAAACTGTTTTTT,CASRPGQGAWEKLFF
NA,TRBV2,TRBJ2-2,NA,TGTGCCAGCAGAGTTAACAGGGATACCGGGGAGCTGTTTTTT,CASRVNRDTGELFF
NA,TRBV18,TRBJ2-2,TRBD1,TGTGCCAGCTCACCACCCTCGACAGGGCTTAATACCGGGGAGCTGTTTTTT,CASSPPSTGLNTGELFF
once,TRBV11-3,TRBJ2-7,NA,TGTGCCAGCAGCTTAGGTCCAGGGAACTACGAGCAGTACTTC,CASSLGPGNYEQYF
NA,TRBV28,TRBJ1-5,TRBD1,TGTGCCAGCAGTTTTGGACAGGCCAGCAATCAGCCCCAGCATTTT,CASSFGQASNQPQHF
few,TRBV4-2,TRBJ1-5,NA,TGTGCCAGCAGCCTGGAGGCCAGCTTGAATCAGCCCCAGCATTTT,CASSLEASLNQPQHF
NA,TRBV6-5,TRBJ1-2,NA,TGTGCCAGCAGCAGACGACAGGCCCTCTATGGCTACACCTTC,CASSRRQALYGYTF
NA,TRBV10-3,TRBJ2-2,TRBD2,TGTGCCATCAGTGGTACGGGGGGAAAATGGACCGGGGAGCTGTTTTTT,CAISGTGGKWTGELFF
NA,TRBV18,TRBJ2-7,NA,TGTGCCAGCTCACCGGAAGGCTACAGAGGGGGCGAGCAGTACTTC,CASSPEGYRGGEQYF
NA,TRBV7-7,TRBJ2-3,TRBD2,TGTGCTAGCAGCTTAGCTCCCCCGGGAGGGCCTGAGGATACGCAGTATTTT,CASSLAPPGGPEDTQYF
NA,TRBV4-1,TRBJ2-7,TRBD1,TGCGCCAGCAGCCAAGTTCCCGGGACAGGGTCCTACGAGCAGTACTTC,CASSQVPGTGSYEQYF
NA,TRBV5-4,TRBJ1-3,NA,TGTGCCAGCAGCTCAAGGCTACAGGCGAACTCTGGAAACACCATATATTTT,CASSSRLQANSGNTIYF
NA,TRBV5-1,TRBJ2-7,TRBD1,TGCGCCAGCAGCTTGGCCAACAGGGGCTACGAGCAGTACTTC,CASSLANRGYEQYF
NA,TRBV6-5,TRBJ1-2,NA,TGTGCCAGCAGTTACGGTCCCGGGGGTGACTATGGCTACACCTTC,CASSYGPGGDYGYTF
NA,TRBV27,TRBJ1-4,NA,TGTGCCAGCAGTTTCTCCCGCCAGGCGGGGAATGAAAAACTGTTTTTT,CASSFSRQAGNEKLFF
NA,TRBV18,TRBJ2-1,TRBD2,TGTGCCAGCTCCTCAACCGGGAGGTCCTACAATGAGCAGTTCTTC,CASSSTGRSYNEQFF
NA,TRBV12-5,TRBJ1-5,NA,TGTGCTAGTGCTTTAGGGGGTGACAATCAGCCCCAGCATTTT,CASALGGDNQPQHF
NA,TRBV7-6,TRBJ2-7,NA,TGTGCCAGCAGCTTAAGCCCCCCCACTCGGGATAGCTCCTACGAGCAGTACTTC,CASSLSPPTRDSSYEQYF
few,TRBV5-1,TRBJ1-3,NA,TGCGCCAGCAGCTTACAGGGTGTGGGAAACACCATATATTTT,CASSLQGVGNTIYF